A selection of T cell receptor beta chains follows, all from one sample in a study of CD8 T cells in ankylosing spondylitis. MiXCR, applied by TCRdb to the 5' RACE reads, yields one record per CDR3 protein. This table holds roughly 440,000 distinct CDR3 sequences, more than 15% found once. Material for sequencing was blood, either unsorted or a sorted T cell fraction (not recorded which). The receptors shown here come from a male donor with ankylosing spondylitis. Each CDR3 is given with its conserved first and last residue.

J,V,CDR3
TRBJ1-5,TRBV20-1,CSARVPGQNQPQHF
TRBJ1-5,TRBV6-2/TRBV6-3,CASRDRGYSNQPQHF
TRBJ2-5,TRBV29-1,CSAGPTSGGGTQYF
TRBJ2-1,TRBV10-3,CAISESVNEQFF
TRBJ2-3,TRBV11-1,CASSLQSPDPDLTDTQYF
TRBJ2-2,TRBV12-3/TRBV12-4,CASSQQGPGELFF
TRBJ2-7,TRBV28,CASSGQVAPYEQYF
TRBJ2-5,TRBV4-2,CASSQDAGGETQYF
TRBJ2-3,TRBV3-1,CASSRTGTITDTQYF
TRBJ1-4,TRBV6-1,CASRRTGGEVEKLFF
TRBJ2-1,TRBV11-2,CASSLELLVTNEQFF
TRBJ2-7,TRBV6-1,CASSDPRVYEQYF
TRBJ2-5,TRBV6-5,CASSYGGSGRAWETQYF
TRBJ1-2,TRBV4-1,CASSQSGVNYGYTF
TRBJ2-2,TRBV7-2,CASSSGGQGGGELFF
TRBJ2-1,TRBV5-1,CASSYSGGAAYNEQFF
TRBJ2-5,TRBV30,CAWRQGARQETQYF
TRBJ2-2,TRBV28,CASSLKLNTGELFF
TRBJ2-3,TRBV5-1,CASSAGTSGDTQYF
TRBJ2-3,TRBV6-1,CASKPKRLPSTDTQYF
TRBJ1-4,TRBV10-3,CAISDGLWDEKLFF
TRBJ1-3,TRBV10-3,CAISESGLPSGNTIYF
TRBJ2-2,TRBV3-1,CASSQYTTSGSNTGELFF
TRBJ2-1,TRBV7-9,CASSLKGQTYNEQFF
TRBJ2-4,TRBV29-1,CSVPGGGAKNIQYF
TRBJ2-5,TRBV15,CATSRRRSGETQYF
TRBJ1-1,TRBV30,CAWSVQGQGAVVNTEAFF
TRBJ1-5,TRBV2,CASSEGASWGNQPQHF
TRBJ1-5,TRBV2,CASNGGGGNQPQHF
TRBJ2-5,TRBV30,CAWRVVGLLETQYF
TRBJ1-2,TRBV4-1,CASSQGGYGGYTF
TRBJ1-2,TRBV7-6,CASSLGQGSYGYTF
TRBJ2-7,TRBV6-6,CASKGGEDYEQYF
TRBJ1-5,TRBV7-2,CASSLAGISSLNQPQHF
TRBJ1-4,TRBV4-1,CASSRGGNNEKLFF
TRBJ2-3,TRBV6-1,CASRGRGTDTQYF
TRBJ2-4,TRBV20-1,CSATRGAKNIQYF
TRBJ1-2,TRBV12-3/TRBV12-4,CASRRQSYGYTF
TRBJ1-1,TRBV7-9,CASSLDSPTEAFF
TRBJ2-2,TRBV12-3/TRBV12-4,CASSPSQPSGELFF
TRBJ2-5,TRBV3-1,CASSQVVPLGETQYF
TRBJ1-2,TRBV6-5,CASSYSTTVLGYTF
TRBJ2-1,TRBV3-1,CASRGTSGKNEQFF
TRBJ2-4,TRBV2,CASSDGGTDLAKNIQYF
TRBJ1-3,TRBV27,CASSSQGAKGNTIYF
TRBJ1-1,TRBV10-3,CAISESGRGQGTSFEAFF
TRBJ1-4,TRBV7-9,CASSGDTPEKLFF
TRBJ2-7,TRBV10-3,CAISEGSGGTIYEQYF
TRBJ2-7,TRBV7-2,CASSTRLAGATYEQYF
TRBJ1-3,TRBV18,CASSPGSAGNTIYF
TRBJ2-5,TRBV11-2,CASSPYYFQETQYF
TRBJ2-3,TRBV5-5,CASSLAIWGSKDTQYF